These 32 T cell receptor beta chains share one sample of origin, sequenced in a study of T cells in Graves' hyperthyroidism and ophthalmopathy. Authors of the study amplified TCR beta CDR3 regions from RNA transcripts. The HTBI set primed first-round TCR CDR3 RT-PCR. TCRdb re-called the multiplex PCR reads through MiXCR, storing one row per CDR3 protein. The sample records 650,000 to 750,000 distinct CDR3 sequences, 12% to 15% being singletons. The sequenced sample was blood. The receptor set was obtained from a woman in her late teens or twenties with Graves' hyperthyroidism.

The CDR3 here is CASRAGGVYEQYF. CDR3 DNA: TGTGCCAGCAGAGCAGGGGGCGTTTACGAGCAGTACTTC. The V call is TRBV13, the J call TRBJ2-7, with 8 nucleotides matching TRBD1. The CDR3 runs to 13 residues. The trim removed 6 bases at V and 4 bases at J, leaving 5 bases unmatched. The germline gives CDR1 PRHDT, CDR2 FYEKMQ (reference sequence).

This clonotype was seen more than once but under ten times. The gene calls are TRBV19 and TRBJ2-2; 13 bases line up with TRBD2. This CDR3 is 18 amino acids long. Unmatched junction bases numbered 6, after V lost 3 bases and J lost 2 bases. In germline, CDR1 is LNHDA, CDR2 SQIVND (reference sequence). Here the CDR3 reads CASSIPGLAGANTGELFF. The CDR3 DNA follows: TGTGCCAGTAGTATTCCCGGACTAGCGGGAGCCAACACCGGGGAGCTGTTTTTT.

This clonotype was seen many times. The chain uses TRBV6-2 or TRBV6-3 and TRBJ2-7; 12 nucleotides match TRBD2. In germline, CDR1 is MNHEY, CDR2 SVGEGT. The CDR3 consists of 18 residues. V was pared by 4 bases and J by 2 bases, with 12 bases of the junction left unmatched. The CDR3 sequence is CASSSLTSGSGPPYEQYF. The DNA for the CDR3 is TGTGCCAGCAGTTCGCTGACTAGCGGGAGTGGTCCCCCCTACGAGCAGTACTTC.

V is TRBV10-3 and J is TRBJ2-7; 7 bases line up with TRBD1. This CDR3 contains 16 residues. Germline assignment: CDR1 ENHRY and CDR2 SYGVKD. Germline trimming cut 0 bases from V and 3 bases from J; bases unmatched to any gene: 8. CDR3 residues: CAISESERTGGYEQYF. CDR3 in DNA: TGTGCCATCAGTGAGTCGGAGCGGACAGGTGGCTACGAGCAGTACTTC.

Ten or more counts support this clonotype. The gene calls are TRBV12-3 or TRBV12-4 and TRBJ2-1; possible D gene TRBD2, 5 bases. Trimming removed 6 bases from V and 2 bases from J, with 11 bases in between. The CDR3 consists of 14 residues. The CDR3 DNA sequence: TGTGCCAGCAGACCGGACGGGACCTACAATGAGCAGTTCTTC. The encoded protein is CASRPDGTYNEQFF.

This clonotype came up many times. This chain uses TRBV12-3 or TRBV12-4 with TRBJ1-2; weak D call: TRBD1 (5 bases). V was trimmed by 5 bases and J by 6 bases, leaving 16 bases between them. The CDR3 consists of 14 residues. CDR3 DNA: TGTGCCAGCAGTACTTGGGGGGGAACGAATGGCTACACCTTC. It is translated as CASSTWGGTNGYTF.

This clonotype occurred many times. This chain connects TRBV3-1 to TRBJ2-5; D not resolved. Deletions cut 5 bases from V and 4 bases from J, with 5 bases between. The germline CDR1 and CDR2 sequences are LGHDT and YNNKEL (reference sequence). The CDR3 is 11 residues long. CDR3 nucleotide sequence: TGTGCCAGCAGCACCTTAGAGACCCAGTACTTC. Protein: CASSTLETQYF.

This clonotype was seen a few times. The chain employs TRBV4-1 and TRBJ2-6; D remains unclear. The CDR3 is made up of 13 amino acids. Germline lookup yields CDR1 MGHRA and CDR2 YSYEKL. V was shortened by 2 bases and J by 2 bases, with 1 base between the two germline ends. CDR3 in amino acids: CASSQTGANVLTF. In DNA, the CDR3 is TGCGCCAGCAGCCAAACTGGGGCCAACGTCCTGACTTTC.

This clonotype was seen ten or more times. The chain links TRBV6-2 or TRBV6-3 to TRBJ1-2; D uncertain. Germline V gene data show CDR1 as MNHEY and CDR2 as SVGEGT. The CDR3 contains 15 residues. Trimming stripped 0 bases from V and 3 bases from J, with 11 bases between. CDR3 residues: CASSYSGLSDYGYTF. The CDR3, as DNA: TGTGCCAGCAGTTACTCAGGGCTATCCGACTATGGCTACACCTTC.

The chain links TRBV5-6 to TRBJ1-6, with a tentative D call TRBD1 (5 bases). Germline loops: CDR1 SGHDT, CDR2 YYEEEE. This CDR3 is 12 amino acids long. V lost 1 base to trimming and J lost 10 bases, with 6 bases between them. CDR3 sequence (DNA): TGTGCCAGCAGCTTGAGGGGATCACCCCTCCACTTT. This encodes CASSLRGSPLHF.

This rearrangement joins TRBV2 to TRBJ2-7; D possibly corresponds to TRBD1 (7 bases). Per the germline V gene, CDR1 is SNHLY and CDR2 is FYNNEI. V dropped 4 bases and J dropped 4 bases, with 17 bases sitting between them. CDR3 length: 15 amino acids. The CDR3 reads CASSGMEGAPYEQYF. The CDR3 nucleotides are TGTGCCAGCAGTGGGATGGAGGGGGCGCCTTACGAGCAGTACTTC.

The V call is TRBV7-2, the J call TRBJ1-1; D gene ambiguous. This CDR3 region has 15 residues. Germline values: CDR1 SGHTA, CDR2 FQGNSA. The germline V and J ends were trimmed by 4 bases and 6 bases, with 18 bases remaining between them. The CDR3 bases are TGTGCCAGCAGCTCTATGGGATCTCTTAGCGCTGAAGCTTTCTTT. This translates into CASSSMGSLSAEAFF.

The chain recombines TRBV11-2 with TRBJ1-6; 8 nucleotides agree with TRBD1. Germline trimming cut 5 bases from V and 10 bases from J; bases unmatched to any gene: 7. Germline V gene sequence: CDR1 SGHAT, CDR2 FQNNGV. This CDR3 region has 14 residues. The CDR3 sequence: CASSQGTGSSPLHF. DNA for the CDR3: TGTGCCAGCAGCCAAGGGACAGGTTCATCACCCCTCCACTTT. Full variable domain (outside the CDR3, taken from reference TRBV11-2 and TRBJ1-6): EAGVAQSPRYKIIEKRQSVAFWCNPISGHATLYWYQQILGQGPKLLIQFQNNGVVDDSQLPKDRFSAERLKGVDSTLKIQPAKLEDSAVYLCASSQGTGSSPLHFGNGTRLTVT.

This clonotype was counted ten times or more. The V gene is TRBV11-1, the J gene TRBJ2-1; D may be TRBD1 (6 bases). This CDR3 spans 16 amino acids. Trimming stripped 2 bases from V and 3 bases from J, with 14 bases between. CDR1 and CDR2 from the germline V gene are SGHAT and FQDESV (reference sequence). The CDR3 coding sequence is TGTGCCAGCAGCTTATCCGTCAGGGGTGACTACAATGAGCAGTTCTTC. Amino acids: CASSLSVRGDYNEQFF.

This clonotype was recorded a few times. The CDR3 sequence: CSARVGGGITEAFF. Here the CDR3 DNA reads TGCAGTGCTAGGGTAGGAGGGGGCATCACTGAAGCTTTCTTT. The chain is built from TRBV20-1 and TRBJ1-1, with TRBD1 matching 7 bases. With 3 bases clipped from V and 4 bases from J, the junction kept 8 bases outside the gene matches. Looked up from germline, CDR1 is DFQATT and CDR2 is SNEGSKA (reference sequence). The CDR3 consists of 14 residues.

This clonotype occurred many times. V is TRBV5-1 and J is TRBJ2-1, with 10 nucleotides matching TRBD2. This CDR3 is built from 16 residues. Germline V gives CDR1 SGHRS, CDR2 YFSETQ. The junction had 6 bases not matched to a gene; V was cut back by 2 bases and J by 4 bases. The CDR3 region is CASSLPGLARYNEQFF. The CDR3 DNA follows: TGCGCCAGCAGCTTACCGGGACTAGCGCGTTACAATGAGCAGTTCTTC.

V and J are TRBV6-5 and TRBJ1-2; D ambiguous. This CDR3 spans 19 amino acids. CDR1 is MNHEY and CDR2 is SVGAGI in the germline V gene. Trimming took 0 bases from V and 4 from J, leaving 24 bases between them. CDR3 nucleotides: TGTGCCAGCAGTTACTCCGTAGGGCAGTCGATTTCCGACTTCTATGGCTACACCTTC. It specifies CASSYSVGQSISDFYGYTF.

This clonotype was seen more than once but under ten times. The chain combines TRBV14 with TRBJ2-1, with 12 positions matching TRBD2. The trim removed 1 base at V and 8 bases at J, leaving 12 bases unmatched. This CDR3 contains 18 residues. In germline, CDR1 is SGHDN, CDR2 FVKESK. The CDR3 nucleotides are TGTGCCAGCAGCCAAGGACTAGCGGGAGTATTTCCCCAATATGAGCAGTTCTTC. This translates into CASSQGLAGVFPQYEQFF.

This clonotype turned up a few times. The V call is TRBV6-1, the J call TRBJ1-5; TRBD1 matches 8 bases. This CDR3 is built from 18 residues. The V and J ends lost 9 bases and 0 bases, in that order; junction bases with no gene match: 16. Germline-derived CDR1 and CDR2 are MNHNS and SASEGT. The CDR3 loop reads CARPHHGQGDVSNQPQHF. For the CDR3, the DNA is TGTGCCAGGCCTCACCACGGACAGGGCGATGTTAGCAATCAGCCCCAGCATTTT.

The chain employs TRBV2 and TRBJ2-1, with TRBD1 identical over 11 bases. Germline V gives CDR1 SNHLY, CDR2 FYNNEI. The CDR3 has 15 residues. V dropped 7 bases and J dropped 8; count of bases not matched to a gene: 10. Here the CDR3 DNA reads TGTGCCAGCACCCCGGACAGGGGGCGTAGTTATGAGCAGTTCTTC. The encoded protein is CASTPDRGRSYEQFF.

The sample holds many counts of this clonotype. The chain carries TRBV7-2 and TRBJ1-2, with TRBD1 identical over 10 bases. Trimming at V came to 6 bases and at J to 4 bases, leaving 2 bases not matched to a gene. Germline V gene lookup returns CDR1 SGHTA and CDR2 FQGNSA. This CDR3 is 13 amino acids long. The CDR3 sequence: CASRRTGGYGYTF. DNA for the CDR3: TGTGCCAGCAGAAGGACAGGGGGCTATGGCTACACCTTC.

This clonotype was seen a handful of times. This chain links TRBV5-1 with TRBJ2-1, with 9 bases lining up with TRBD2. CDR3 length: 15 amino acids. Germline V gene sequence: CDR1 SGHRS, CDR2 YFSETQ. V shed 1 base and J 10 bases; nucleotides not matched to a gene: 9. The CDR3 DNA is TGCGCCAGCAGCTTGCATGGACTAGCGCCGGCGGAGCAGTTCTTC. Amino acid sequence: CASSLHGLAPAEQFF. The whole variable domain, remainder taken from reference TRBV5-1 and TRBJ2-1, is KAGVTQTPRYLIKTRGQQVTLSCSPISGHRSVSWYQQTPGQGLQFLFEYFSETQRNKGNFPGRFSGRQFSNSRSEMNVSTLELGDSALYLCASSLHGLAPAEQFFGPGTRLTVL.

This clonotype was detected only a few times. The chain combines TRBV19 with TRBJ2-7, with 8 nucleotides matching TRBD2. The germline V gene encodes CDR1 LNHDA and CDR2 SQIVND (reference sequence). V lost 9 bases, J lost 0 bases, and 10 bases stayed unmatched. The CDR3 length is 15 residues. The CDR3 spells CASSRTSLRSYEQYF. DNA of the CDR3: TGTGCCAGCTCCCGGACTAGCCTCCGCTCCTACGAGCAGTACTTC.

This clonotype turned up a few times. The gene calls are TRBV4-1 and TRBJ2-7, with D perhaps matching TRBD2 (5 bases). Deletions cut 1 base from V and 4 bases from J, with 17 bases between. Germline V CDR1 and CDR2: MGHRA, YSYEKL. This CDR3 is 16 amino acids long. In DNA form, the CDR3 reads TGCGCCAGCAGCCAAGTTGAAGTAGCGCATGATTACGAGCAGTACTTC. Its translation: CASSQVEVAHDYEQYF.

This clonotype was observed many times. The chain joins TRBV7-2 to TRBJ2-7, with D tentatively TRBD1 or TRBD2 (5 bases each). The CDR3 length is 14 residues. The V end was cut by 5 bases, the J end by 1 base, with 12 bases between. Germline V CDR1 and CDR2: SGHTA, FQGNSA. As DNA, the CDR3 is TGTGCCAGCAGCATTACCGGGACGTCCTACGAGCAGTACTTC. Encoded protein: CASSITGTSYEQYF.

This clonotype came up many times. This chain joins TRBV7-9 and TRBJ2-1; either TRBD1 or TRBD2 may fit D (6 bases each). The germline V and J ends were trimmed by 3 bases and 9 bases, with 9 bases remaining between them. The length of the CDR3 is 12 residues. Germline loops: CDR1 SEHNR, CDR2 FQNEAQ (reference sequence). The CDR3 region is CASSFRGLEQFF. The CDR3 DNA sequence: TGTGCCAGCAGCTTCCGGGGGCTTGAGCAGTTCTTC.

This chain connects TRBV6-6 to TRBJ2-3, with D possibly TRBD2 on 6 matching bases. CDR1 is MNHNY and CDR2 is SVGAGI in the germline V gene (reference sequence). V lost 0 bases and J lost 3, with 16 bases in between. The CDR3 is 17 residues long. CDR3 in DNA: TGTGCCAGCAGTTACTCTTACGGGGGAGACCCGACAGATACGCAGTATTTT. This sequence encodes CASSYSYGGDPTDTQYF.

This clonotype has only a few counts. The rearrangement joins TRBV5-1 to TRBJ2-4; possibly TRBD1 for D (5 bases). Trimming cost V 0 bases and J 7 bases, with 17 bases left between them. CDR3 size: 16 residues. Germline CDR1 SGHRS, CDR2 YFSETQ. In DNA, the CDR3 is TGCGCCAGCAGCTTGGAGGCCCAGGGAAACCTTAACATTCAGTACTTC. This translates into CASSLEAQGNLNIQYF. The full variable domain, its missing parts supplied by reference TRBV5-1 and TRBJ2-4, is KAGVTQTPRYLIKTRGQQVTLSCSPISGHRSVSWYQQTPGQGLQFLFEYFSETQRNKGNFPGRFSGRQFSNSRSEMNVSTLELGDSALYLCASSLEAQGNLNIQYFGAGTRLSVL.

This clonotype has just a few counts. This chain joins TRBV12-3 or TRBV12-4 and TRBJ2-2, with TRBD2 matching 10 bases. J lost 2 bases, V lost 7 bases, and 13 bases had no gene match. CDR3 length: 18 residues. The CDR3 nucleotides are TGTGCCAGCATCATATCCCCTACTAGCGGGATTAACACCGGGGAGCTGTTTTTT. Its translation: CASIISPTSGINTGELFF.

The sample holds many counts of this clonotype. The chain combines TRBV20-1 with TRBJ1-6; possible D gene TRBD1, 5 bases. Germline CDR1 is DFQATT and CDR2 is SNEGSKA (reference sequence). The V and J ends lost 6 bases and 13 bases respectively, with 19 bases between them. The CDR3 has 13 amino acids. The CDR3 DNA follows: TGCAGTGCGGGAAGAGAGGAGGGGTTCCCCCTCCACTTT. Translating it yields CSAGREEGFPLHF.

This clonotype turned up a few times. This chain joins TRBV7-6 and TRBJ2-7; 7 bases line up with TRBD1. Trimming removed 8 bases from V and 1 base from J; junction bases left unmatched: 5. The CDR3 is 13 amino acids. The germline gives CDR1 SGHVS, CDR2 FNYEAQ. The CDR3 loop reads CASGYRGSYEQYF. CDR3 DNA sequence: TGTGCCAGCGGTTACAGGGGATCCTACGAGCAGTACTTC.

This clonotype showed up many times. The gene calls are TRBV3-1 and TRBJ2-5; 8 bases are shared with TRBD1. This CDR3 comprises 15 residues. Germline loops: CDR1 LGHDT, CDR2 YNNKEL (reference sequence). J lost 5 bases, V lost 4 bases, and 9 bases had no gene match. This CDR3 is CASSPRDRSGETQYF. In DNA, the CDR3 is TGTGCCAGCAGCCCCCGGGACAGGTCTGGCGAGACCCAGTACTTC.